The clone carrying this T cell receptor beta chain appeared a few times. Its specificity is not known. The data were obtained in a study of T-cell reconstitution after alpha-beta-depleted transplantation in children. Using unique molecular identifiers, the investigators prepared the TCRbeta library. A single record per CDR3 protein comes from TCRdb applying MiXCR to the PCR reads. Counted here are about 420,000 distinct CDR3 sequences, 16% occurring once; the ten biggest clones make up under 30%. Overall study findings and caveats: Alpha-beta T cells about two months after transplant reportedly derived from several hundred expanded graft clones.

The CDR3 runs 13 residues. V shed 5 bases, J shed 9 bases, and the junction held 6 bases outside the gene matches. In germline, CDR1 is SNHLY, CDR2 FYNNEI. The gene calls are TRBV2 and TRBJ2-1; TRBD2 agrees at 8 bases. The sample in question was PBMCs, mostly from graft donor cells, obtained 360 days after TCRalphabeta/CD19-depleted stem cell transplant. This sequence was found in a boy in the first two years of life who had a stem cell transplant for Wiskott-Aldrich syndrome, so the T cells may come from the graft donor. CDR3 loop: CASSTAGASEQFF. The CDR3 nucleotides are TGTGCCAGCAGTACAGCGGGAGCGAGTGAGCAGTTCTTC.